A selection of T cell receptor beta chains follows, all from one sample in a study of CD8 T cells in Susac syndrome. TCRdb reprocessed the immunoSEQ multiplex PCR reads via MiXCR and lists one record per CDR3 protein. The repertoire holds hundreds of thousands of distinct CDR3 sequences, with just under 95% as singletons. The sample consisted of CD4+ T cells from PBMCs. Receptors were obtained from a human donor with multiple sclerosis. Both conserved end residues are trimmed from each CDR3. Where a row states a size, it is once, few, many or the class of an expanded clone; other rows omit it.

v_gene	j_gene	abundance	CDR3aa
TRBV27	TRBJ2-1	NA	ASSLTSGSLRTYNEQF
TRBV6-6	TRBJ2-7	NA	ASSLQGGKY
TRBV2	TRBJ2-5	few	ASSPRPQETQY
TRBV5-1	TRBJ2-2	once	ASGRGVGELF
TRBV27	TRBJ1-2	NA	ASSQAGGADGYT
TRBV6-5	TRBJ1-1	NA	ASSSPPRQRNTEAF
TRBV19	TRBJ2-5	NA	ASSRGPNGETQY
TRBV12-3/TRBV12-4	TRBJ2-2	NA	ASSLRGGSTGELF
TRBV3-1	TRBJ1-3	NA	ASSQDNQGGRNTIY
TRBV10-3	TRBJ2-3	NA	AISGANLITQY
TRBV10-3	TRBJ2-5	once	AISASGQETQY
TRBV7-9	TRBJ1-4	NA	ASRTGSSNEKLF
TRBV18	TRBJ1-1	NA	ASSPLLTGAHTEAF
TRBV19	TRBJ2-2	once	ASRDGTANGELF
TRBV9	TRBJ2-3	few	ASSGRADTQY
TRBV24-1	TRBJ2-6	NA	ATSKTGDAGANVLT
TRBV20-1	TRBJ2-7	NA	SARVGTGKWYEQY
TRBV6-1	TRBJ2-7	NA	ASSVAGTTSYEQY
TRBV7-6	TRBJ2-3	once	ASSPRLAESTDTQY
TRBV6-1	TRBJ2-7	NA	ASSTNRASSYEQY
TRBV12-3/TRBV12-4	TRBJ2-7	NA	ASSFRPMGEQY
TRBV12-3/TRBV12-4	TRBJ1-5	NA	ASSPTAVNQPQH
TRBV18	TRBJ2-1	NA	ASSTQRAGTSGSNEQF
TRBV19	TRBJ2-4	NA	ASSISRENSQY
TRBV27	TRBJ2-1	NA	ASSADRGRSYNEQF
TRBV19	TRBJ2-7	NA	ASCPGAGGLTGSYEQY
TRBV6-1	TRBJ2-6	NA	ASSDRRPSGANVLT
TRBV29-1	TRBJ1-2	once	SVPGGYYGYT
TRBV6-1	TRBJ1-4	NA	ASSEAGTGLGKLF
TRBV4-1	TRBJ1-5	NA	ASSQVRQGYNQPQH
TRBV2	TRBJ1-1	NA	ASGRPGPQNTEAF
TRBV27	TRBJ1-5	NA	ASSQGQAGQPQH
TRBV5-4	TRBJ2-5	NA	ASSKGLAGGPWETQY
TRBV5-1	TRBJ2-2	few	ASSQSRGESGELF
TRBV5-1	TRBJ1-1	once	ASSTRQGGTEAF
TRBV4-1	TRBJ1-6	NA	ASSQGVGRNNSPLH
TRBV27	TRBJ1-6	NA	ASSSSPAYNSPLH
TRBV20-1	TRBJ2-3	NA	SASPWGPDDTQY
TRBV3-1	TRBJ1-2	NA	ASSQVLRENYGYT
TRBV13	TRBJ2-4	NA	ASSSRGRAKNIQY
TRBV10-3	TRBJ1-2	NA	AIRGTGYGYT
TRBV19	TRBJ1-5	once	ASSFHRGSNQPQH
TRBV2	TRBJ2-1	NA	ASSVGGASYNEQF
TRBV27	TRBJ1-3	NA	ASTTDRPLSGNTIY
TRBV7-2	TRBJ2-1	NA	ASSLATHRAEQF
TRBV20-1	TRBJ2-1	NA	SARVGQEQF
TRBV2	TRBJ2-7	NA	ASRPTGTYSYEQY
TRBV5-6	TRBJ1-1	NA	ASSPTGGVRRAF
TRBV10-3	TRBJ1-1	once	AILQGAGNTEAF
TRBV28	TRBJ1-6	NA	ASGMTGALLH